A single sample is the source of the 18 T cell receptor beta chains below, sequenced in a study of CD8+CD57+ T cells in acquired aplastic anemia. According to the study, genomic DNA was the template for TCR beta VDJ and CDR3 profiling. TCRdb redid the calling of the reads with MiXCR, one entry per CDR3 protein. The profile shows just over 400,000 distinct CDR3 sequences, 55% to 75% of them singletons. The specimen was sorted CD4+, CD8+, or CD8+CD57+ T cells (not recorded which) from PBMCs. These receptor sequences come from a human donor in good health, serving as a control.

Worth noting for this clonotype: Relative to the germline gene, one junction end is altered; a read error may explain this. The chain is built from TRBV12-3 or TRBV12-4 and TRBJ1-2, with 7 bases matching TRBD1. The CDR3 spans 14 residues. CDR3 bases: TGTGCCAGCAGCCTGGGGACAGAGCAGTACTTCTGCACGTTC. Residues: CASSLGTEQYFCTF.

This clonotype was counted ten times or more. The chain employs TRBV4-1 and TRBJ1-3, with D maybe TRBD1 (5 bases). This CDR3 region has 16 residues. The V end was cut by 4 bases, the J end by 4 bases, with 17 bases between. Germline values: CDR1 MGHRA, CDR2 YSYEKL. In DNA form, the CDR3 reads TGCGCCAGCAGCCCCGGGCAGGGCTCGGGAGGAAACACCATATATTTT. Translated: CASSPGQGSGGNTIYF.

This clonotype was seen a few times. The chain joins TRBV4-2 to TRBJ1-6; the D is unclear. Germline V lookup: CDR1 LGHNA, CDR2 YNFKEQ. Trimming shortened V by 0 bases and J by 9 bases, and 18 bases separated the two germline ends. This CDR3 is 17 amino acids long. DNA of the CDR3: TGTGCCAGCAGCCAAGATTCCGAGGCCGGGTTGGTTTCACCCCTCCACTTT. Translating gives CASSQDSEAGLVSPLHF.

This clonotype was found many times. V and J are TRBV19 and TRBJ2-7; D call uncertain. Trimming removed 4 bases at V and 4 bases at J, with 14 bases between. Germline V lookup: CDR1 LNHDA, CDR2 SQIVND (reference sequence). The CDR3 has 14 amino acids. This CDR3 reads CASSSRNPGYEQYF. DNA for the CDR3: TGTGCCAGTAGTAGCCGAAACCCAGGATACGAGCAGTACTTC.

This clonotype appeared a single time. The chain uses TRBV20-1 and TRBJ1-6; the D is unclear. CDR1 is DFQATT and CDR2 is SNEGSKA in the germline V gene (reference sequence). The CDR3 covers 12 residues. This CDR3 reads CGGEGGFSALHF. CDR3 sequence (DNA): TGCGGTGGAGAGGGAGGTTTTTCCGCGCTCCACTTT.

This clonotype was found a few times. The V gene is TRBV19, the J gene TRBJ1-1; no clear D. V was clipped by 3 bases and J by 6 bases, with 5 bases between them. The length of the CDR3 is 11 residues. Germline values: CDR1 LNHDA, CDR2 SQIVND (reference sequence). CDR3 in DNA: TGTGCCAGTAGTATCGCTGCTGAAGCTTTCTTT. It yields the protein CASSIAAEAFF.

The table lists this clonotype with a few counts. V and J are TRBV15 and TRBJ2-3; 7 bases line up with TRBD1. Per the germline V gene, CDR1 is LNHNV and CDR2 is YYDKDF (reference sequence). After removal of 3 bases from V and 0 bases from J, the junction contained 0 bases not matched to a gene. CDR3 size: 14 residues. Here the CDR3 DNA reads TGTGCCACCAGCAGGGGACAGAGCACAGATACGCAGTATTTT. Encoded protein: CATSRGQSTDTQYF. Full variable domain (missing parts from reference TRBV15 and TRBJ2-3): DAMVIQNPRYQVTQFGKPVTLSCSQTLNHNVMYWYQQKSSQAPKLLFHYYDKDFNNEADTPDNFQSRRPNTSFCFLDIRSPGLGDTAMYLCATSRGQSTDTQYFGPGTRLTVL.

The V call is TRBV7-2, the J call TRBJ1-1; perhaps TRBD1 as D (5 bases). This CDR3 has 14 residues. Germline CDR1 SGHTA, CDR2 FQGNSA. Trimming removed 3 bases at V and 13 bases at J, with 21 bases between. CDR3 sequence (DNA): TGTGCCAGCAGCTTGGGACCGTCGGATTCACCCCTTTTCTTT. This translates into CASSLGPSDSPLFF.

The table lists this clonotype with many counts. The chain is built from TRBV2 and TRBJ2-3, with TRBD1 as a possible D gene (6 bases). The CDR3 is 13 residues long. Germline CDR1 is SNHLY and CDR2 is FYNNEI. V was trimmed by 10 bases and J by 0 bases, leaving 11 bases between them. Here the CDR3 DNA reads TGTGCCATTAACCAGGGGAGCACAGATACGCAGTATTTT. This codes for CAINQGSTDTQYF.

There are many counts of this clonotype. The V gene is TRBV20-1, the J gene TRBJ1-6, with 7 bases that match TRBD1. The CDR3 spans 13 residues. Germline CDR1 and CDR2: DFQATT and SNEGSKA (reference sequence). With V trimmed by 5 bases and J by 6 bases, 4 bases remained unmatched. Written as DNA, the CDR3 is TGCAGTGCTGGAGGGACAGTTAATTCACCCCTCCACTTT. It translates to CSAGGTVNSPLHF.

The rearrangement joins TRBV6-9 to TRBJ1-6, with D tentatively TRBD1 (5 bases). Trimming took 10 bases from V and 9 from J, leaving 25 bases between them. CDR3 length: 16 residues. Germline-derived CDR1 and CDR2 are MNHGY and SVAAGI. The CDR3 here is CATGTRPGSGPSPLHF. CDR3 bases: TGTGCCACCGGGACGCGACCGGGATCGGGGCCTTCACCCCTCCACTTT.

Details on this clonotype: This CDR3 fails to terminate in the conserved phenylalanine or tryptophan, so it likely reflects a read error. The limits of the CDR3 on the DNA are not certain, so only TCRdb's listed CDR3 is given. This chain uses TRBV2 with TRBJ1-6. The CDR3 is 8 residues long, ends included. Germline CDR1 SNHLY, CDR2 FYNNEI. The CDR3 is CASSLDGI.

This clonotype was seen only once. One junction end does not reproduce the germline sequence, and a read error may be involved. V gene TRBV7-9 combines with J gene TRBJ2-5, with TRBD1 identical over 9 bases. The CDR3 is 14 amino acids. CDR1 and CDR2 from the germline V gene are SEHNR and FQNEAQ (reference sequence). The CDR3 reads CASSTTGQGSPHGF. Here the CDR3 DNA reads TGTGCCAGCAGCACAACCGGACAGGGGAGTCCCCATGGCTTC.

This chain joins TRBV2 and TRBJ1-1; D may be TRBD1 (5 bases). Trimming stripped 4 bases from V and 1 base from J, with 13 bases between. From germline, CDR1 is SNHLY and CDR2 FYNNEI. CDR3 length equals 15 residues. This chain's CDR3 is CASSGGYGGNTEAFF. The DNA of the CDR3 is TGTGCCAGCAGTGGGGGGTACGGGGGGAACACTGAAGCTTTCTTT.

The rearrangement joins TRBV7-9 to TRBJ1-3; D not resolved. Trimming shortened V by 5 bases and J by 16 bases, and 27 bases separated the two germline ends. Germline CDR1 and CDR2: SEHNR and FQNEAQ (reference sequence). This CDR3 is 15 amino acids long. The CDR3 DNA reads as TGTGCCAGCAGCGCCGCGAGTAGCTTGGAGACCCAGTACTATTTT. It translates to CASSAASSLETQYYF.

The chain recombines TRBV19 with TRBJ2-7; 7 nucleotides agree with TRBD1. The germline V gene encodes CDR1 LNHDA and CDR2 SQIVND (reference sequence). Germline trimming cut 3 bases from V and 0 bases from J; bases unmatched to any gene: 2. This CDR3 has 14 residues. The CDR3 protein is CASSITGVSYEQYF. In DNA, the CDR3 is TGTGCCAGTAGTATTACAGGGGTCTCCTACGAGCAGTACTTC.

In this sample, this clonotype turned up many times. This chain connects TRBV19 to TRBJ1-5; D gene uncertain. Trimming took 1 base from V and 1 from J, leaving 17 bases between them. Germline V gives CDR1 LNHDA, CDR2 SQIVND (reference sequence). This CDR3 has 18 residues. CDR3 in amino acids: CASSIGPPREPSNQPQHF. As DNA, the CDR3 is TGTGCCAGTAGTATAGGTCCCCCCCGGGAGCCGAGCAATCAGCCCCAGCATTTT. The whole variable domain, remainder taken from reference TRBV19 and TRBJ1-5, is DGGITQSPKYLFRKEGQNVTLSCEQNLNHDAMYWYRQDPGQGLRLIYYSQIVNDFQKGDIAEGYSVSREKKESFPLTVTSAQKNPTAFYLCASSIGPPREPSNQPQHFGDGTRLSIL.

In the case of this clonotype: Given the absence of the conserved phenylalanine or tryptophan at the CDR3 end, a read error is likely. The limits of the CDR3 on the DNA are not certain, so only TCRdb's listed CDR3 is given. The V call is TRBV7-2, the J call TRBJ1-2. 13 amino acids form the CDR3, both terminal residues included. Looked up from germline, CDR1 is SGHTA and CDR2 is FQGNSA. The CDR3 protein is CASSLGGGCGYTL.